Presented here are 3 T cell receptor beta chains from one specimen sequenced in a study of shared clonotypes between healthy human individuals. Profiled with immunoSEQ multiplex PCR; TCRdb holds only in-frame clones, not every one. There are over a million clones in the sample; more than 75% occur only once, and roughly 0.57% lies in the top ten. The sample taken for sequencing was memory CD4+ T cells from PBMCs. Subset noted: CD45RA-negative fraction. Every receptor here comes from a young man in good health. Some clones in this sample may be carry-over from other donors' samples.

This chain links TRBV1 with TRBJ2-7; the table assigns TRBD1, which was not confirmed against the DNA. TRBV1 is assigned pseudogene status. The CDR3 is 14 amino acids. The DNA for the CDR3 is TGCACCAGCAGCCACCGCAGGGTACGGTACGAGCAGTACTTC. It is translated as CTSSHRRVRYEQYF.

With respect to this clone: The same CDR3 also results from other DNA sequences found in this sample. V usage is TRBV5-1 and J usage is TRBJ2-1; 7 nucleotides line up with TRBD2. The CDR3 consists of 14 residues. Germline V gene data show CDR1 as SGHRS and CDR2 as YFSETQ. The J segment lost 4 bases and the V segment lost 4 bases, leaving 5 bases of the junction unmatched. In nucleotides, the CDR3 is TGCGCCAGCAGCAGCGGGACGACTTACAATGAGCAGTTCTTC. Its translation: CASSSGTTYNEQFF. Looking up the rest from reference TRBV5-1 and TRBJ2-1 gives the full variable domain: KAGVTQTPRYLIKTRGQQVTLSCSPISGHRSVSWYQQTPGQGLQFLFEYFSETQRNKGNFPGRFSGRQFSNSRSEMNVSTLELGDSALYLCASSSGTTYNEQFFGPGTRLTVL.

The chain combines TRBV6-6 with TRBJ1-2; TRBD1 is a possible D gene (6 bases). The V end was cut by 5 bases, the J end by 5 bases, with 15 bases between. This CDR3 contains 14 residues. From germline, CDR1 is MNHNY and CDR2 SVGAGI (reference sequence). CDR3 in amino acids: CASSPGAIGYGYTF. The CDR3 DNA follows: TGTGCCAGCAGTCCAGGGGCTATTGGGTATGGCTACACCTTC.